The TCR beta chain under discussion was sequenced for a study of blood T cell repertoires in COVID-19. Study-wide context: T cells, B-cell-depleted T cells, or PBMCs provided the cDNA or gDNA that served as material.

The repertoire was sequenced with immunoSEQ multiplex PCR; TCRdb's copy has only in-frame clones and lacks some. The sample contains about 81,000 clones, about 88% of which appear only once. Sequencing used peripheral blood. The sequence came from a man aged 65-85 years with active or convalescent COVID-19.

The CDR3 DNA sequence: TGCGCCAGCAGCATAGGGAGATATAGCAATCAGCCCCAGCATTTT. Protein product: CASSIGRYSNQPQHF. This rearrangement joins TRBV4-1 to TRBJ1-5, with D hard to call. The CDR3 covers 15 residues. The V end was cut by 5 bases, the J end by 0 bases, with 11 bases between. Germline CDR1 MGHRA, CDR2 YSYEKL.